The sequence of this TCR beta chain was determined in a study of blood T cells in healthy people across ages. Sample-barcoded 5' priming and a J-beta primer mix drove a second PCR of roughly 6 to 12 cycles. A minimum of 2.5 million CDR3-containing paired-end reads was obtained for each sample. TCRdb itself ran the 5' RACE reads through MiXCR, one entry per CDR3 protein. The sample yields 890,000 or so distinct CDR3 sequences, 62% seen once. The CDR3 runs to 12 residues. From germline, CDR1 is SGHAT and CDR2 FQDESV (reference sequence). RNA extraction gave at least 5.5 micrograms of total RNA per sample.

Sequenced material: blood. The sequence was obtained from a man younger than 40 in good health. The rearrangement joins TRBV11-1 to TRBJ1-1; TRBD1 agrees at 8 bases. CDR3 in amino acids: CAASGGLTEAFF. In DNA form, the CDR3 reads TGTGCAGCCTCAGGGGGCCTTACTGAAGCTTTCTTT.